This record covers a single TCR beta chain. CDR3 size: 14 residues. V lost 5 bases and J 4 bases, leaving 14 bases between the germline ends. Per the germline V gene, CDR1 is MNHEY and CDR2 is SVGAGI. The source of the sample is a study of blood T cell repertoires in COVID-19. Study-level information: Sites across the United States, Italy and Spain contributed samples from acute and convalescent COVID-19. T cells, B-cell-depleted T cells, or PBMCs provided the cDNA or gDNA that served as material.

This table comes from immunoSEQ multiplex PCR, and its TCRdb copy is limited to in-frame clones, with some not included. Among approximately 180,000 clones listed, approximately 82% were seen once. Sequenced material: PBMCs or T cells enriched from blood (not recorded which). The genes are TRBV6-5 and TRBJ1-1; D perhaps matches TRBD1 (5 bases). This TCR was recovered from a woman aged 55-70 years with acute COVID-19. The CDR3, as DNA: TGTGCCAGCAGTACCCTCGTAGGGGTCACTGAAGCTTTCTTT. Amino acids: CASSTLVGVTEAFF.